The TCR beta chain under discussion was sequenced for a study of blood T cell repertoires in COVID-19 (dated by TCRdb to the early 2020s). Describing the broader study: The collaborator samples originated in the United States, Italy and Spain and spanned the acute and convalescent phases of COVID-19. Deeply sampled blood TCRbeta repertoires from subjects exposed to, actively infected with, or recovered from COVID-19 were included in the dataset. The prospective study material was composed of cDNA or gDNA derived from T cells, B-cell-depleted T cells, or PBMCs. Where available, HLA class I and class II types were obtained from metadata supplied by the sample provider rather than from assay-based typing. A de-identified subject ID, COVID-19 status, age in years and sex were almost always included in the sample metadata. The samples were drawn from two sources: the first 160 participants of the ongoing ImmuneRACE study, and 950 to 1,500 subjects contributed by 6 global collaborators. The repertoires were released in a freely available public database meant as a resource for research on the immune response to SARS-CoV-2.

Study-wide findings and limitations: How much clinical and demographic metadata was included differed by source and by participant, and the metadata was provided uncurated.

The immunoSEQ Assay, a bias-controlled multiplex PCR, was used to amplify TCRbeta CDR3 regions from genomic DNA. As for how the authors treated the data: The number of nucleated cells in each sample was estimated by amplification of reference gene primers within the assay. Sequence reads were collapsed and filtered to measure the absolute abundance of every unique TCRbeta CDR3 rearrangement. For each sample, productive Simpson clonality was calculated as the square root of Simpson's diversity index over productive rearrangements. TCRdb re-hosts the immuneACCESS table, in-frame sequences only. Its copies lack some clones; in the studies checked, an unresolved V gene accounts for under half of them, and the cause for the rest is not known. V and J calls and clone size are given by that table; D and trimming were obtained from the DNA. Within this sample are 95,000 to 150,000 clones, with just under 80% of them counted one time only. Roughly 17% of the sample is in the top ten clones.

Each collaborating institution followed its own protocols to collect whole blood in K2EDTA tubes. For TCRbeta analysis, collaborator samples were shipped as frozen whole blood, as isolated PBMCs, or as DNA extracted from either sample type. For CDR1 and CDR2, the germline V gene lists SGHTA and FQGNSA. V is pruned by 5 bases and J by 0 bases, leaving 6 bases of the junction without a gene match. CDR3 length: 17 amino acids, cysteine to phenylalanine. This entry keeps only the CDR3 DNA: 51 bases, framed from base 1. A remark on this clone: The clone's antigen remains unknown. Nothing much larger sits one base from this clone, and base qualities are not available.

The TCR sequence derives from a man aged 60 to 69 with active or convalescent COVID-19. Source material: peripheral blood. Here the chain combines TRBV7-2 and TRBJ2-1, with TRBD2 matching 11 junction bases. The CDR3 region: CASSPGLAESSYNEQFF. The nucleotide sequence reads TGTGCCAGCAGCCCGGGACTAGCGGAAAGCTCCTACAATGAGCAGTTCTTC.